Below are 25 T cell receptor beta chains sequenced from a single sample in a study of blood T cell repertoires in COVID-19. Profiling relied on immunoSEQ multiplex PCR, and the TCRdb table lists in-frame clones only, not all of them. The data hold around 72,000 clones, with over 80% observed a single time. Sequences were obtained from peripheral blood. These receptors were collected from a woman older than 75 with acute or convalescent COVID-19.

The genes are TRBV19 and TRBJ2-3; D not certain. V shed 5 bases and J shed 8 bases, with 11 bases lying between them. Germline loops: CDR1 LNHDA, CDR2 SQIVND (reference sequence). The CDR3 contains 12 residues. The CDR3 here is CASSFESGTQYF. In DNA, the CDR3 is TGTGCCAGTAGTTTTGAGTCTGGTACGCAGTATTTT.

Written as DNA, the CDR3 is TGTGCCAGCACTACGTCGAGAGGGGGCTTTAATGAAAAACTGTTTTTT. The encoded protein is CASTTSRGGFNEKLFF. This chain uses TRBV13 with TRBJ1-4; 7 bases fit TRBD1. CDR1 and CDR2 (germline): PRHDT, FYEKMQ (reference sequence). V lost 7 bases, J lost 4 bases, and 12 bases stayed unmatched. The CDR3 is made up of 16 amino acids.

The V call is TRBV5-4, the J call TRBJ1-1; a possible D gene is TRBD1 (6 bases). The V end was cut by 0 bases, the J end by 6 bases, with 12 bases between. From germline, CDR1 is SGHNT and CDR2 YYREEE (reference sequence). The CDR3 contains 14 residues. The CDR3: CASSLDWGLSEAFF. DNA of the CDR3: TGTGCCAGCAGCTTGGATTGGGGGCTCTCTGAAGCTTTCTTT.

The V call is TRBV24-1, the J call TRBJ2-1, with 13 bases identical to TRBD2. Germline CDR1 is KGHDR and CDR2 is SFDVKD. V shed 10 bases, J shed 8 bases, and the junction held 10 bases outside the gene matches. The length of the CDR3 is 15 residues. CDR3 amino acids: CATSVLAGGMDEQFF. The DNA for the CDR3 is TGTGCCACATCTGTACTAGCGGGAGGGATGGATGAGCAGTTCTTC.

In DNA form, the CDR3 reads TGTGCCAGCTCACCATATGAGGGCGGGAGGGAGAATTACAATGAGCAGTTCTTC. The encoded protein is CASSPYEGGRENYNEQFF. This chain connects TRBV18 to TRBJ2-1; 9 bases agree with TRBD2. The trim removed 2 bases at V and 4 bases at J, leaving 12 bases unmatched. The CDR3 has 18 residues. The germline V gene has CDR1 KGHSH and CDR2 LQKENI.

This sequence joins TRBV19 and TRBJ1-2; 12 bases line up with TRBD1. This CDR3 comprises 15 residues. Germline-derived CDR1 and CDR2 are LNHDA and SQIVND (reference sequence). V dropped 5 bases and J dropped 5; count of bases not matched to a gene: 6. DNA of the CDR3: TGTGCCAGTAGTTCGGGACAGGGGGCAAGGTATGGCTACACCTTC. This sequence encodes CASSSGQGARYGYTF.

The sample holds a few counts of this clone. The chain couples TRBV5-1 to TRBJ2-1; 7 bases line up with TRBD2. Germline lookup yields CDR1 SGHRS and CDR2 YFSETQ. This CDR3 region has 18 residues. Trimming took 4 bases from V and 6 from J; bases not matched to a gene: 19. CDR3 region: CASSRTPMGLRGVNEQFF. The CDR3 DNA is TGCGCCAGCAGCCGAACCCCGATGGGACTAAGAGGGGTCAATGAGCAGTTCTTC.

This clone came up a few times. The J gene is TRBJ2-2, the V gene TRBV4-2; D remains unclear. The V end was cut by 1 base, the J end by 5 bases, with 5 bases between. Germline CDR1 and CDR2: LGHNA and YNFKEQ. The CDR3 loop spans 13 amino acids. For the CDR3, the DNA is TGTGCCAGCAGCCAAGGTCGGACCGGGGAGCTGTTTTTT. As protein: CASSQGRTGELFF.

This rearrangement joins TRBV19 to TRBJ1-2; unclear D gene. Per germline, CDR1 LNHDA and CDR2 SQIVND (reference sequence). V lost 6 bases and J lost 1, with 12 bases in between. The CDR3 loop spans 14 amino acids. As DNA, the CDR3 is TGTGCCAGTAGCCCTAACTTACTTAACTATGGCTACACCTTC. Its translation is CASSPNLLNYGYTF.

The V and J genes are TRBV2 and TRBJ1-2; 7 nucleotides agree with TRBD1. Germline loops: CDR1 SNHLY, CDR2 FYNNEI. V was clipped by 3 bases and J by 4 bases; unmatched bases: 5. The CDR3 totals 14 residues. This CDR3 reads CASSEVGGVYGYTF. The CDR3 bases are TGTGCCAGCAGTGAGGTAGGGGGCGTCTATGGCTACACCTTC.

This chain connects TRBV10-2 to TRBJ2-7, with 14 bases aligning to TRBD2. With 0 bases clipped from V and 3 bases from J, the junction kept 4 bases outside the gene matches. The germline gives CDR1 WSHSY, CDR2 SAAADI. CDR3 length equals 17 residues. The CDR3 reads CASSESGLAGASYEQYF. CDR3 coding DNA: TGCGCCAGCAGTGAGTCGGGACTAGCGGGAGCTAGCTACGAGCAGTACTTC.

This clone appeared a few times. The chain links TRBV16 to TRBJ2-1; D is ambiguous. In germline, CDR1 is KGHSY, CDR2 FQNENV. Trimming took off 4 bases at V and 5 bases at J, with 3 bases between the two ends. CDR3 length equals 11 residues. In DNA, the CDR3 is TGTGCCAGCAGCCTAGACAATGAGCAGTTCTTC. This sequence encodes CASSLDNEQFF.

This chain's CDR3 is CAWRGTGGRSPLHF. The DNA for the CDR3 is TGTGCCTGGAGGGGGACAGGGGGCCGGTCACCCCTCCACTTT. The chain uses TRBV30 and TRBJ1-6; 12 bases agree with TRBD1. Germline V gene lookup returns CDR1 GTSNPN and CDR2 SVGIG (reference sequence). Losses at the gene ends were 3 bases for V and 10 bases for J; bases not matched to a gene: 4. This CDR3 has 14 residues.

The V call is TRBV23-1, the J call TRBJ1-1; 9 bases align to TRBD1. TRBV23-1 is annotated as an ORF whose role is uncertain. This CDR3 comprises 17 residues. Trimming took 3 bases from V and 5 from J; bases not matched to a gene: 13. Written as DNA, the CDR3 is TGCGCCAGCAGTCACCAAACCGGGACAGGGATTGGGACTGAAGCTTTCTTT. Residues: CASSHQTGTGIGTEAFF.

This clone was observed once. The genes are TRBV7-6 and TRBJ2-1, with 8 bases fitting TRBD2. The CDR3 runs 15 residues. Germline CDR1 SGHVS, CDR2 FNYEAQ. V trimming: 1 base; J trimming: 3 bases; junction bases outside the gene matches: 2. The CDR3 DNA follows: TGTGCCAGCAGCTTAGTAGCGGGACGCTACAATGAGCAGTTCTTC. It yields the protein CASSLVAGRYNEQFF.

CDR3 sequence reads: CASSLQREVWNEQFF. CDR3 nucleotides: TGTGCCAGCAGCTTACAGCGGGAGGTCTGGAATGAGCAGTTCTTC. This rearrangement joins TRBV5-5 to TRBJ2-1; 9 positions agree with TRBD2. Germline lookup yields CDR1 SGHKS and CDR2 YYEKEE (reference sequence). This CDR3 has 15 residues. V trimming: 2 bases; J trimming: 7 bases; junction bases outside the gene matches: 7.

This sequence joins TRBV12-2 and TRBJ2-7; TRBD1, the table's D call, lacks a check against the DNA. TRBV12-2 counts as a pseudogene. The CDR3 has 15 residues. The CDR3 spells CASRLYSTEFYEQYF. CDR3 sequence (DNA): TGTGCAAGTCGCTTATATAGTACAGAATTCTACGAGCAGTACTTC.

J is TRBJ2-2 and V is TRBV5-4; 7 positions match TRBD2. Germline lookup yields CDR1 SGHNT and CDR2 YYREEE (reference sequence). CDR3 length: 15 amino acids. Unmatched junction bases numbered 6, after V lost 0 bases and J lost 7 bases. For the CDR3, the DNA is TGTGCCAGCAGCTTGGGCGGGAGCCCTAACGGGGAGCTGTTTTTT. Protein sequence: CASSLGGSPNGELFF.

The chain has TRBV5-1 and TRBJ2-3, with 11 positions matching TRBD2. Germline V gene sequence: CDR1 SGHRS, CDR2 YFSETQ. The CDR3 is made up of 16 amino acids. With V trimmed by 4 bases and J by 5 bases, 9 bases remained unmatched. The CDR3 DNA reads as TGCGCCAGCAGCATACCCGTAGCGGGAGGGGGAGATACGCAGTATTTT. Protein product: CASSIPVAGGGDTQYF.

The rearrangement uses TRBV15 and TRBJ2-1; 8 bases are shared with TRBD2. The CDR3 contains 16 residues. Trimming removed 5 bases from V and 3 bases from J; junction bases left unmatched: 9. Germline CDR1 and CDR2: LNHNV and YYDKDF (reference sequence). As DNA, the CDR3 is TGTGCCACCAGCTGGCGGGAGGTTCCCCTCTACAATGAGCAGTTCTTC. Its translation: CATSWREVPLYNEQFF. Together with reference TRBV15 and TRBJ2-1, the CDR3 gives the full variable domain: DAMVIQNPRYQVTQFGKPVTLSCSQTLNHNVMYWYQQKSSQAPKLLFHYYDKDFNNEADTPDNFQSRRPNTSFCFLDIRSPGLGDTAMYLCATSWREVPLYNEQFFGPGTRLTVL.

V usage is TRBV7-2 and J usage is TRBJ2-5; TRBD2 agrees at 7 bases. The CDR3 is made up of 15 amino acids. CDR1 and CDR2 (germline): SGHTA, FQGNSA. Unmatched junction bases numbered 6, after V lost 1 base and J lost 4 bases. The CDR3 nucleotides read TGTGCCAGCAGCTTAGGGTCGGGAGGCTCAGAGACCCAGTACTTC. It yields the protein CASSLGSGGSETQYF.

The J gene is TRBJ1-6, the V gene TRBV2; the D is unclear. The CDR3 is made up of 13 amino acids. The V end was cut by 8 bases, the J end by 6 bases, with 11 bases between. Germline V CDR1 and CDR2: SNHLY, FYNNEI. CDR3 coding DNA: TGTGCCAGCGGTCGAGATATTAATTCACCCCTCCACTTT. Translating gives CASGRDINSPLHF. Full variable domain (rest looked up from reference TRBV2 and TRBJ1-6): EPEVTQTPSHQVTQMGQEVILRCVPISNHLYFYWYRQILGQKVEFLVSFYNNEISEKSEIFDDQFSVERPDGSNFTLKIRSTKLEDSAMYFCASGRDINSPLHFGNGTRLTVT.

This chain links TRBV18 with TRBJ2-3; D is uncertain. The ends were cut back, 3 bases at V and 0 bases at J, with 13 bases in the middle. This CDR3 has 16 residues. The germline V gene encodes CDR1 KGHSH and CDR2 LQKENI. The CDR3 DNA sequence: TGTGCCAGCTCACCCCCTTCACAGAGAAGCACAGATACGCAGTATTTT. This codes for CASSPPSQRSTDTQYF.

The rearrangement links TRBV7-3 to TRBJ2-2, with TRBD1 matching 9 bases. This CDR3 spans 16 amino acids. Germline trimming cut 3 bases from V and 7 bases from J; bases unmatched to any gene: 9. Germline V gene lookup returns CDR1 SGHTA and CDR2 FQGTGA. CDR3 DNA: TGTGCCAGCAGCTTCGGGACAGGGCTTGGTGGCGGGGAGCTGTTTTTT. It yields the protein CASSFGTGLGGGELFF.

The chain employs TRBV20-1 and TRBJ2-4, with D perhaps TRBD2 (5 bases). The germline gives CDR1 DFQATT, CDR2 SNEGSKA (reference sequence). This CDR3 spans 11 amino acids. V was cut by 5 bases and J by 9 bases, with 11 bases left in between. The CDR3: CSAGRAGIQYF. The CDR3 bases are TGCAGTGCTGGACGGGCGGGCATTCAGTACTTC.